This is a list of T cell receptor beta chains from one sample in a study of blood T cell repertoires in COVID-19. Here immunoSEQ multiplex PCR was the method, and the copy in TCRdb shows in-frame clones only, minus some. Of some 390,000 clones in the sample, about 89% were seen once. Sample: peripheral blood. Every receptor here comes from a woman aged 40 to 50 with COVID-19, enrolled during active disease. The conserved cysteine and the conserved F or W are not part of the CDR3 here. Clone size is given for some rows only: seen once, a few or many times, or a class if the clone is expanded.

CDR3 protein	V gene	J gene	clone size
ASKKSGTGNTGELF	TRBV3-1/TRBV3-2	TRBJ2-2	.
ASSGTGGREKLF	TRBV28	TRBJ1-4	.
AISESQRSYEQY	TRBV10-3	TRBJ2-7	.
ASSLTGSQPQH	TRBV28	TRBJ1-5	.
ASSIRGQETQY	TRBV19	TRBJ2-5	.
ASSLAGGREKLF	TRBV4-3	TRBJ1-4	.
ASSPGGQSNSPLH	TRBV7-3	TRBJ1-6	.
ASSSRGRPHEQY	TRBV13	TRBJ2-7	few
ASSVAGPSPNEQF	TRBV9	TRBJ2-1	.
ASSPPGLASGELF	TRBV7-9	TRBJ2-2	.
ASSYEREADTQY	TRBV6-2/TRBV6-3	TRBJ2-3	.
AEAASGANVLT	TRBV28	TRBJ2-6	.
AISESGTGARGTEAF	TRBV10-3	TRBJ1-1	.
ASRRQGFGNEQF	TRBV19	TRBJ2-1	.
ASSSYRAEEKLF	TRBV28	TRBJ1-4	.
ASRVQGVLNTEAF	TRBV19	TRBJ1-1	.
ASSFLGTGVNLNTEAF	TRBV7-9	TRBJ1-1	.
ASSLQISGNTIY	TRBV7-8	TRBJ1-3	few
ASSLGAGGFDGYT	TRBV5-1	TRBJ1-2	.
ASKTGQVNTGELF	TRBV19	TRBJ2-2	.
ASRAGTVLNSPLH	TRBV4-3	TRBJ1-6	.
AIRPGGEGNQPQH	TRBV10-3	TRBJ1-5	.
AWSTGPSGNTIY	TRBV30	TRBJ1-3	.
ASSQEPAGSYNEQF	TRBV4-2	TRBJ2-1	.
ASSQGFLPERSGNTIY	TRBV3-1/TRBV3-2	TRBJ1-3	few
SVETASSYEQY	TRBV29-1	TRBJ2-7	once
ASSWGEYGYT	TRBV28	TRBJ1-2	.
ASSLKDRYTEAF	TRBV7-8	TRBJ1-1	.
ASSAQGASDYGYT	TRBV2	TRBJ1-2	once
ASSRSLGTSPF	TRBV5-1	TRBJ1-1	.
ASSWPGQGNQPQH	TRBV6-2/TRBV6-3	TRBJ1-5	.
ASSPGLVSYEQY	TRBV18	TRBJ2-7	.
ASSTSGTYEQY	TRBV25-1	TRBJ2-7	.
SASPGGITDTQY	TRBV20-1	TRBJ2-3	.
ASSLGGAANYGYT	TRBV28	TRBJ1-2	.
ATGGGRGNQPQH	TRBV2	TRBJ1-5	.
ASSPETLSSYNSPLH	TRBV18	TRBJ1-6	.
ASSYSRTSGGDEQY	TRBV6-5	TRBJ2-7	.
ASSRLGDRDTEAF	TRBV5-1	TRBJ1-1	.
ASSGQGTGSEQY	TRBV2	TRBJ2-7	.
ASSFQGAPLGYT	TRBV27	TRBJ1-2	.
ASSFTPSQETQY	TRBV5-5	TRBJ2-5	.
ASSTGDYGHEQF	TRBV5-8	TRBJ2-1	.
ASRRGRDTIY	TRBV19	TRBJ1-3	.
ATSRELTVNTGELF	TRBV15	TRBJ2-2	.
ASRQTSGGSYEQY	TRBV11-2	TRBJ2-7	.
AWSVMDSFFMNTEAF	TRBV30	TRBJ1-1	.
ASSRGLAGGPQYEQY	TRBV5-6	TRBJ2-7	.
ASSGRGGTLSEAF	TRBV9	TRBJ1-1	.
ASSPSPGLAGFNEQF	TRBV7-2	TRBJ2-1	.
ASSSQRETNEQF	TRBV28	TRBJ2-1	.
ASSLRGGNTEAF	TRBV6-5	TRBJ1-1	few
ASSNFEVVEQY	TRBV5-1	TRBJ2-7	.